This T cell receptor beta chain was found in a study of blood T cell repertoires in COVID-19. Study-wide background: PBMCs, B-cell-depleted T cells, or T cells were the source of the cDNA or gDNA that made up the material.

Assay: immunoSEQ multiplex PCR; the TCRdb copy retains only in-frame clones and omits some. The sample lists around 150,000 clones, about 92% occurring once. Per the germline V gene, CDR1 is SEHNR and CDR2 is FQNEAQ (reference sequence). CDR3 length: 15 amino acids. Trimming removed 7 bases at V and 1 base at J, with 16 bases between. This TCR was recovered from a man aged 25-45 years with COVID-19, enrolled during active disease. The sample comprised peripheral blood. V and J are TRBV7-9 and TRBJ1-1; D might be TRBD1 (5 bases). CDR3 sequence reads: CASILGRDSNTEAFF. Written as DNA, the CDR3 is TGTGCCAGCATCCTTGGGAGGGACTCGAACACTGAAGCTTTCTTT.